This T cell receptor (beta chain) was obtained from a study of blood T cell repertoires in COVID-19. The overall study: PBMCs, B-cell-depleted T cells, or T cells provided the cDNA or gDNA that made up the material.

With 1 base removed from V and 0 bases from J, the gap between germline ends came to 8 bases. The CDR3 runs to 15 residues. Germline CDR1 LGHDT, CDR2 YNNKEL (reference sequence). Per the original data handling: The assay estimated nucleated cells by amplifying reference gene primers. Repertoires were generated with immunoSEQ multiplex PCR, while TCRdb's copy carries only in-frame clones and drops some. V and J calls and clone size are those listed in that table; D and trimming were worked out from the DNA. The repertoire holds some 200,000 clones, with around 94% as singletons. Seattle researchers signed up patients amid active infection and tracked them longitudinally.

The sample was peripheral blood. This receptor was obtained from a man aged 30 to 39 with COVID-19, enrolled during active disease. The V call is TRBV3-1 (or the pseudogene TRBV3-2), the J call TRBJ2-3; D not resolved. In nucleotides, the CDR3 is TGTGCCAGCAGCCAAGTCGTTCTTAGCACAGATACGCAGTATTTT. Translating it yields CASSQVVLSTDTQYF.